This T cell receptor beta chain was retrieved from a study of CD8+ T cells in alopecia areata. Overall study: Dosing spanned 6 to 18 months on tofacitinib, then 6 months off drug. Overall study findings and caveats: Higher clonality was seen in lesional scalp than in normal scalp, especially in alopecia totalis/universalis.

Concerning this clone: Its antigen remains unknown.

RNA was extracted and reverse transcribed into cDNA as the sequencing template. Clones were sequenced by immunoSEQ multiplex PCR, and TCRdb holds only the in-frame ones, with some missing. The data hold 150,000 to 200,000 clones, with about 54% observed a single time. The CDR3 consists of 12 residues. V lost 1 base, J lost 1 base, and 4 bases lay in between. Germline CDR1 is SQVTM and CDR2 is ANQGSEA. Treatment reported: oral pan-JAK inhibitor, 5-10 mg twice daily. The receptor was derived from a human donor with alopecia areata. This chain links TRBV29-1 with TRBJ1-1; D is unresolved. This material consisted of CD4+ T cells sorted from blood, taken around week 55, from a patient treated with tofacitinib. CDR3 in amino acids: CSVEGWNTEAFF. In DNA, the CDR3 is TGCAGCGTTGAAGGGTGGAACACTGAAGCTTTCTTT.